The rows below give T cell receptor beta chains drawn from one sample of a study of CD8 T cells in Susac syndrome. TCRdb called the immunoSEQ multiplex PCR reads again in MiXCR, with one record for every CDR3 protein. The repertoire includes around 170,000 distinct CDR3 sequences, around 95% of them detected once, and around 0.096% sits in the top ten. Sequencing was done on a sample of CD4+ T cells from PBMCs. These receptors all stem from a human donor with Susac syndrome. Both conserved end residues are part of each CDR3. Each record gives: V gene, CDR3 protein.

v_gene: TRBV14; CDR3aa: CASSRLGARDEKLFF
v_gene: TRBV4-3; CDR3aa: CASSQGLAGGFGETQYF
v_gene: TRBV3-1; CDR3aa: CASTADRDNSPLHF
v_gene: TRBV4-1; CDR3aa: CASSQEASGSGELFF
v_gene: TRBV6-6; CDR3aa: CASSQTGGGSSYEQYF
v_gene: TRBV3-1; CDR3aa: CASSQSRVDEQYF
v_gene: TRBV6-2/TRBV6-3; CDR3aa: CASSYLKQGNEQFF
v_gene: TRBV9; CDR3aa: CASSVVGGQSTDTQYF
v_gene: TRBV20-1; CDR3aa: CSARDQGGLSEAFF
v_gene: TRBV20-1; CDR3aa: CSAESGTGIVEQYF
v_gene: TRBV9; CDR3aa: CASSVAAGARPRSEAFF
v_gene: TRBV4-3; CDR3aa: CASSQEKGPATGELFF
v_gene: TRBV7-6; CDR3aa: CASSSLQETQYF
v_gene: TRBV7-2; CDR3aa: CASSLIGTIRYNEQFF
v_gene: TRBV20-1; CDR3aa: CSAREDGNSPLHF
v_gene: TRBV4-3; CDR3aa: CASSQVYGGSPLHF
v_gene: TRBV20-1; CDR3aa: CSARDSGEQYF
v_gene: TRBV29-1; CDR3aa: CSVERTGETQYF
v_gene: TRBV5-1; CDR3aa: CASSVLAGGQNEQFF